This entry is about one TCR beta chain. Measured with immunoSEQ multiplex PCR; TCRdb has only the in-frame clones, and not every one. Of 300,000 to 400,000 clones listed, about 94% were seen once; the top ten hold 5% to 7%. Time point of the sample: blood from clinic visit 5 months post-surgery; TSC patient then seizure free. Surgery cases with the highest brain T cell transcript signatures were chosen for sequencing. The CDR3 consists of 14 residues. CDR1 is MNHEY and CDR2 is SVGAGI in the germline V gene. The V and J ends lost 1 base and 4 bases respectively, with 11 bases between them. These data originate in a study of brain T cells in children with intractable seizures.

The chain carries TRBV6-5 and TRBJ2-7; maybe TRBD1 (6 bases). This specimen was peripheral blood, taken 5 to 6 months after surgery. The clonotype was recovered from a boy under two years old with tuberous sclerosis and intractable seizures. CDR3 DNA: TGTGCCAGCAGTTACTTAAGCCAGGGGTACGAGCAGTACTTC. Its translation is CASSYLSQGYEQYF.